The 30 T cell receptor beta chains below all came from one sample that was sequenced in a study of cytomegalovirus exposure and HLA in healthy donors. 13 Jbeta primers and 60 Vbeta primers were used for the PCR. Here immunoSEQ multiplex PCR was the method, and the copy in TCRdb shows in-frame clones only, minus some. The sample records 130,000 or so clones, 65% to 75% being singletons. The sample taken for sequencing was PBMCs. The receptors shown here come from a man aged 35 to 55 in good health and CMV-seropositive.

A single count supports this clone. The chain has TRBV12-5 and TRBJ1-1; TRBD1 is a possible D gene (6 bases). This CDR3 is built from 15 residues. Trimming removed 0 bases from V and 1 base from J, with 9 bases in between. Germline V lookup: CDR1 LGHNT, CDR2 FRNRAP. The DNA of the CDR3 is TGTGCTAGTGGTTTGGTACAGGGACCGAACACTGAAGCTTTCTTT. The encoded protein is CASGLVQGPNTEAFF.

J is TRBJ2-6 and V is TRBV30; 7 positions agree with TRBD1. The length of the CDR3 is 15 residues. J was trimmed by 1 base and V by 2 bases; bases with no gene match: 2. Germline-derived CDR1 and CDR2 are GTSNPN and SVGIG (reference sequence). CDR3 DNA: TGTGCCTGGAGTACCAGGGGGTCTGGGGCCAACGTCCTGACTTTC. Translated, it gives CAWSTRGSGANVLTF.

The CDR3 coding sequence is TGTGCCAGCACCGGTATCCCTACCCAATATGAGCAGTTCTTC. Its translation is CASTGIPTQYEQFF. This chain links TRBV28 with TRBJ2-1; D not resolved. CDR3 size: 14 residues. Germline V gene data show CDR1 as MDHEN and CDR2 as SYDVKM. The V gene lost 7 bases and the J gene lost 8 bases, with 18 bases spanning the gap. Supplemented by reference TRBV28 and TRBJ2-1, the full variable domain reads DVKVTQSSRYLVKRTGEKVFLECVQDMDHENMFWYRQDPGLGLRLIYFSYDVKMKEKGDIPEGYSVSREKKERFSLILESASTNQTSMYLCASTGIPTQYEQFFGPGTRLTVL.

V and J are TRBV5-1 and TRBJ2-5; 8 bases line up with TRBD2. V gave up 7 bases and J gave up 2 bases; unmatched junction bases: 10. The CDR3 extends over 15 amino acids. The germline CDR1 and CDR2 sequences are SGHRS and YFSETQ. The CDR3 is CASSKGSGTQETQYF. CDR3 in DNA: TGCGCCAGCTCGAAGGGTAGCGGGACACAAGAGACCCAGTACTTC.

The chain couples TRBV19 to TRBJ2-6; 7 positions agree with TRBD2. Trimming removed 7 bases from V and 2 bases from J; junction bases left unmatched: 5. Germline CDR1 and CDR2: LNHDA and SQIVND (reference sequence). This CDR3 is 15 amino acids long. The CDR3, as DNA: TGTGCCAGTACCGATGGGGGGGCTGGGGCCAACGTCCTGACTTTC. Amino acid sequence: CASTDGGAGANVLTF. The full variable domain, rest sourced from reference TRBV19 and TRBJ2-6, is DGGITQSPKYLFRKEGQNVTLSCEQNLNHDAMYWYRQDPGQGLRLIYYSQIVNDFQKGDIAEGYSVSREKKESFPLTVTSAQKNPTAFYLCASTDGGAGANVLTFGAGSRLTVL.

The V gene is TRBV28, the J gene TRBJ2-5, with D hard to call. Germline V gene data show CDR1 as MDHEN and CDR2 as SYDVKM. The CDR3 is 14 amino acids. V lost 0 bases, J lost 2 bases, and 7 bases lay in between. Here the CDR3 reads CASSLWGNQETQYF. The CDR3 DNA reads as TGTGCCAGCAGTTTATGGGGCAATCAAGAGACCCAGTACTTC.

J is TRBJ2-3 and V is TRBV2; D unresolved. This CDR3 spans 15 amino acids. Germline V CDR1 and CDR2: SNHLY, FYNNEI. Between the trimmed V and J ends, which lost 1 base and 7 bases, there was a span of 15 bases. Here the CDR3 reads CASSEVAQNLHTQYF. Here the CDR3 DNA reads TGTGCCAGCAGTGAAGTAGCTCAGAATCTCCATACGCAGTATTTT.

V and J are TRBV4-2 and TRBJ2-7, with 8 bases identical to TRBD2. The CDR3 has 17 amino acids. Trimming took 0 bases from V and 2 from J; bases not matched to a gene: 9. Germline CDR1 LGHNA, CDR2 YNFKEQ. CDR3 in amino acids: CASSQDAGSGSPYEQYF. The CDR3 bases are TGTGCCAGCAGCCAAGATGCCGGGAGCGGGAGTCCCTACGAGCAGTACTTC.

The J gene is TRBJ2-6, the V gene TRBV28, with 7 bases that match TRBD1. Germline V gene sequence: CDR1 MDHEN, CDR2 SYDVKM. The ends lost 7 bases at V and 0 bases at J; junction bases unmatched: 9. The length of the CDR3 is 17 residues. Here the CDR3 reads CASITGTADSGANVLTF. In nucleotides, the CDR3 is TGTGCCAGCATCACCGGGACAGCGGACTCTGGGGCCAACGTCCTGACTTTC.

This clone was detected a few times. In DNA form, the CDR3 reads TGTGCCAGCAGTCATACAGGGGACAATGAGCAGTTCTTC. It is translated as CASSHTGDNEQFF. V usage is TRBV14 and J usage is TRBJ2-1, with TRBD1 matching over 7 bases. V shed 6 bases and J 5 bases; nucleotides not matched to a gene: 4. Germline assignment: CDR1 SGHDN and CDR2 FVKESK. This CDR3 spans 13 amino acids.

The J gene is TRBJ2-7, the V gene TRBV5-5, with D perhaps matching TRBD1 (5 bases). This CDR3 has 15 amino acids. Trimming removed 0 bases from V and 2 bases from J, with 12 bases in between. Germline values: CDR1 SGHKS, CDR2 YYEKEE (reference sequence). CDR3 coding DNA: TGTGCCAGCAGCTTGGTGGCAGGACATGCCTACGAGCAGTACTTC. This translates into CASSLVAGHAYEQYF. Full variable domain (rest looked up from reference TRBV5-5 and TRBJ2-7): DAGVTQSPTHLIKTRGQQVTLRCSPISGHKSVSWYQQVLGQGPQFIFQYYEKEERGRGNFPDRFSARQFPNYSSELNVNALLLGDSALYLCASSLVAGHAYEQYFGPGTRLTVT.

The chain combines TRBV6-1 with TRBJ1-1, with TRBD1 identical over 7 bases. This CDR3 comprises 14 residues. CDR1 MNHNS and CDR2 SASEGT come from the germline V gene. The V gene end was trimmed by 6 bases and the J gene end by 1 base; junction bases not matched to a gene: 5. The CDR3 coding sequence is TGTGCCAGCAGCTGGGACAGCCAGAACACTGAAGCTTTCTTT. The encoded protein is CASSWDSQNTEAFF.

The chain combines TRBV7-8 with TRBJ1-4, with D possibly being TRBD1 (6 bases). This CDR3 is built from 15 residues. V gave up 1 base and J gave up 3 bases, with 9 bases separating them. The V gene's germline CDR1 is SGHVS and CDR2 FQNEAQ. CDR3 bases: TGTGCCAGCAGCTTAGAGGGGGTGGCTAATGAAAAACTGTTTTTT. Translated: CASSLEGVANEKLFF.

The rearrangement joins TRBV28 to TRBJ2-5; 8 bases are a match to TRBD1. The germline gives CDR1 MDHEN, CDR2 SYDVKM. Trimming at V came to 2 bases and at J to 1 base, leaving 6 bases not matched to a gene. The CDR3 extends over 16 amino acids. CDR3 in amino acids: CASSLGDRTSQETQYF. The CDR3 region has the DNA TGTGCCAGCAGTTTAGGGGACAGGACGAGCCAAGAGACCCAGTACTTC.

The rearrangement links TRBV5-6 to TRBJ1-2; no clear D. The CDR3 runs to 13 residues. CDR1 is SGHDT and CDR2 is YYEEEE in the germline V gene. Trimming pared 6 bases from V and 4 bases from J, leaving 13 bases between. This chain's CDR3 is CASTPPEGYGYTF. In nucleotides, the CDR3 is TGTGCCAGCACCCCCCCCGAGGGCTATGGCTACACCTTC.

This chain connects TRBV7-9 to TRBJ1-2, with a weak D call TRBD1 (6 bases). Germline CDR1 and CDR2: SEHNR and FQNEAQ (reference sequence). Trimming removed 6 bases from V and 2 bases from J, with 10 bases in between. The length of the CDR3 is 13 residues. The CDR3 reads CASRDGGNYGYTF. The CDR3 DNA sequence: TGTGCCAGCAGGGATGGGGGCAACTATGGCTACACCTTC. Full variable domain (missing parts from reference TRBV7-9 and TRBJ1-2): DTGVSQNPRHKITKRGQNVTFRCDPISEHNRLYWYRQTLGQGPEFLTYFQNEAQLEKSRLLSDRFSAERPKGSFSTLEIQRTEQGDSAMYLCASRDGGNYGYTFGSGTRLTVV.

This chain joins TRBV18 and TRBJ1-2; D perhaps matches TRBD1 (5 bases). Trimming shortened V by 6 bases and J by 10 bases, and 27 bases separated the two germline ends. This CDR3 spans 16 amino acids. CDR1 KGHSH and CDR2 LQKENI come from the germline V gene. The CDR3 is CASSPRTQGGPSDYTF. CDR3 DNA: TGTGCCAGCTCCCCTCGGACCCAGGGTGGTCCGTCGGACTACACCTTC.

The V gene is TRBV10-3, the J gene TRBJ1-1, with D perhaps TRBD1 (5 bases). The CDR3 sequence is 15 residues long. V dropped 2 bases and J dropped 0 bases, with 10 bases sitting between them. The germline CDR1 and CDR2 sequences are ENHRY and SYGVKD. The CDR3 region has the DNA TGTGCCATCAGTGAGGCTGGGACTCTGAACACTGAAGCTTTCTTT. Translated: CAISEAGTLNTEAFF.

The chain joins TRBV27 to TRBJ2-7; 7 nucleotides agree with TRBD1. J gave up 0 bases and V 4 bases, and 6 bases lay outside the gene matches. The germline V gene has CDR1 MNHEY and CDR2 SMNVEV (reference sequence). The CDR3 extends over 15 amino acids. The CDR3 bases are TGTGCCAGCAGTTCCCTTAGACAGGGCTCCTACGAGCAGTACTTC. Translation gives CASSSLRQGSYEQYF.

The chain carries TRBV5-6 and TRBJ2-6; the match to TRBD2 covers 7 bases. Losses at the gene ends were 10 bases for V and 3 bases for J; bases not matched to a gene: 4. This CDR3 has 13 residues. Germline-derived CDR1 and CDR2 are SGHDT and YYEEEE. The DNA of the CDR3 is TGTGCCGGCGGGGAGGGTGGGGCCAACGTCCTGACTTTC. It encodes CAGGEGGANVLTF.

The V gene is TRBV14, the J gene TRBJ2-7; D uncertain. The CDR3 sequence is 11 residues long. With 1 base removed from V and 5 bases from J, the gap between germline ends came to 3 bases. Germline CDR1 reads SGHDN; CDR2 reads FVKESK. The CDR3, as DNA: TGTGCCAGCAGCCAAGGAGACGAGCAGTACTTC. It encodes CASSQGDEQYF.

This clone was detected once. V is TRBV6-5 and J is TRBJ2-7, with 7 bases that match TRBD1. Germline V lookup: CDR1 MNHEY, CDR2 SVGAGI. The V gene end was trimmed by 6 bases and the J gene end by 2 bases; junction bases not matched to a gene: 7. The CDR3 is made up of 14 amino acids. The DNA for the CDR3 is TGTGCCAGCAGCCTTGGGACAGTTCCCTACGAGCAGTACTTC. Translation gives CASSLGTVPYEQYF.

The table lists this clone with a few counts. CDR3 loop: CASSPLSGTSGRRYEQFF. The CDR3 bases are TGCGCCAGCAGCCCGTTGTCCGGGACTAGCGGGAGAAGGTATGAGCAGTTCTTC. This chain joins TRBV4-1 and TRBJ2-1; 14 nucleotides agree with TRBD2. V trimming: 4 bases; J trimming: 8 bases; junction bases outside the gene matches: 13. Looked up from germline, CDR1 is MGHRA and CDR2 is YSYEKL. The CDR3 loop spans 18 amino acids.

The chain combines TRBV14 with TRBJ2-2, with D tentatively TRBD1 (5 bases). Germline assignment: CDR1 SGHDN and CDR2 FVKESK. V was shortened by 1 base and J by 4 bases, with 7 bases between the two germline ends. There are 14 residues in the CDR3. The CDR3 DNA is TGTGCCAGCAGCCAAGCCCAGGGCACCGGGGAGCTGTTTTTT. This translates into CASSQAQGTGELFF.

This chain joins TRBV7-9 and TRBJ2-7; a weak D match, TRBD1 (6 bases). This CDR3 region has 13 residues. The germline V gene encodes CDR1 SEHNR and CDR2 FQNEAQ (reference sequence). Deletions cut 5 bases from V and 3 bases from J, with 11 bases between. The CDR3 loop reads CASSVRDNYEQYF. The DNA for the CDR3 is TGTGCCAGCAGCGTCCGGGACAACTACGAGCAGTACTTC.

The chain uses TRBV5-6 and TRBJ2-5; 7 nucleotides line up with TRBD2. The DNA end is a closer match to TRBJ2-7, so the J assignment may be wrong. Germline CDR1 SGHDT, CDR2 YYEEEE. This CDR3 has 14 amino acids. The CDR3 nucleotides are TGTGCCAGCAGCAGCGGGACTGAAACCTACGAGCAGTACTTC. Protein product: CASSSGTETYEQYF.

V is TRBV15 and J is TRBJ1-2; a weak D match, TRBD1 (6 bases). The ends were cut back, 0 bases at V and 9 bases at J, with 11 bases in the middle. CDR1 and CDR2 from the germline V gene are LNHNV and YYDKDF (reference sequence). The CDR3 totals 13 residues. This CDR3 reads CATSRDLQGRYTF. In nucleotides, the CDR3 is TGTGCCACCAGCAGAGATCTTCAGGGGCGCTACACCTTC.

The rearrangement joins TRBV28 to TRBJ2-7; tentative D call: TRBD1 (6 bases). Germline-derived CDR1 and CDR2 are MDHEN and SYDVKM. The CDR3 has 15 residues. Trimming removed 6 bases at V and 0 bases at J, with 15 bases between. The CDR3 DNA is TGTGCCAGCAGGATAGGGACAACCCGCTCCTACGAGCAGTACTTC. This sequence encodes CASRIGTTRSYEQYF.

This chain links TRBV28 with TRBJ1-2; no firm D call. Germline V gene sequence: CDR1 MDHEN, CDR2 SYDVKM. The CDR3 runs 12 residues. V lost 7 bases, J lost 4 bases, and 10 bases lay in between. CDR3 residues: CASNDPGYGYTF. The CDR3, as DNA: TGTGCCAGCAACGATCCAGGCTATGGCTACACCTTC.

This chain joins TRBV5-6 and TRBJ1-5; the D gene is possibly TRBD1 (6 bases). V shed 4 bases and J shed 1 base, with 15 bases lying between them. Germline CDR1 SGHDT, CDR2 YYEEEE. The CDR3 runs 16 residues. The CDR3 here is CASSIQGSWSNQPQHF. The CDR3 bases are TGTGCCAGCAGCATACAGGGTTCGTGGAGCAATCAGCCCCAGCATTTT.